Here is one T cell receptor beta chain with its context. This specimen belongs to a study of technical replicates of blood from several donors. Germline values: CDR1 MNHNS, CDR2 SASEGT. V was trimmed by 7 bases and J by 7 bases, leaving 7 bases between them. CDR3 length: 11 amino acids. Data came from immunoSEQ multiplex PCR; TCRdb stores just in-frame clones and leaves some out. The table includes 95,000 to 100,000 clones, around 95% detected once. The source of this sequence is a human donor in good health. The sequenced material came from T cells isolated from PBMCs. V is TRBV6-1 and J is TRBJ2-2, with D unresolved. CDR3 nucleotide sequence: TGTGCCAGCACGTACAGCGGGGAGCTGTTTTTT. Protein product: CASTYSGELFF.